The 13 T cell receptor beta chains listed next were all sequenced from one sample in a study of T cell repertoires and leukemia-associated antigens. The antigens for these receptors are not known. From the 5' RACE reads, TCRdb called clonotypes with MiXCR, one entry per CDR3 protein. Of 14,000 or so distinct CDR3 sequences listed, 30% to 45% are singletons. Sequences were obtained from CD3+ T cells sorted from blood and cultured. The receptors shown here come from a female donor in good health.

The V call is TRBV19, the J call TRBJ2-7; D might be TRBD1 (5 bases). The CDR3 is made up of 14 amino acids. Germline CDR1 is LNHDA and CDR2 is SQIVND (reference sequence). The V gene lost 5 bases and the J gene lost 3 bases, with 14 bases spanning the gap. CDR3 sequence reads: CASSGAARYYEQYF. CDR3 in DNA: TGTGCCAGTAGTGGGGCGGCGAGGTACTACGAGCAGTACTTC.

By share, this clonotype ranks as medium-sized. This chain connects TRBV25-1 to TRBJ2-3, with D possibly TRBD1 on 6 matching bases. The CDR3 loop spans 14 amino acids. V was pared by 2 bases and J by 1 base, with 7 bases between. CDR1 MGHDK and CDR2 SYGVNS come from the germline V gene. CDR3 nucleotides: TGTGCCAGCAGTGAAGGACAGCGCACAGATACGCAGTATTTT. This encodes CASSEGQRTDTQYF. The complete variable domain, with remaining parts taken from reference TRBV25-1 and TRBJ2-3, reads EADIYQTPRYLVIGTGKKITLECSQTMGHDKMYWYQQDPGMELHLIHYSYGVNSTEKGDLSSESTVSRIRTEHFPLTLESARPSHTSQYLCASSEGQRTDTQYFGPGTRLTVL.

Ten or more counts support this clonotype. The gene calls are TRBV30 and TRBJ1-1; 7 bases align to TRBD1. The junction had 13 bases not matched to a gene; V was cut back by 2 bases and J by 1 base. The germline CDR1 and CDR2 sequences are GTSNPN and SVGIG (reference sequence). The CDR3 contains 17 residues. The CDR3 DNA is TGTGCCTGGAGTAGGGACAGAACTATGCTTTGGAACACTGAAGCTTTCTTT. This sequence encodes CAWSRDRTMLWNTEAFF.

This clonotype qualifies as medium-sized. V usage is TRBV20-1 and J usage is TRBJ1-5; TRBD1 matches at 7 bases. Germline lookup yields CDR1 DFQATT and CDR2 SNEGSKA (reference sequence). V dropped 6 bases and J dropped 4; count of bases not matched to a gene: 12. The CDR3 covers 15 residues. CDR3 in amino acids: CSAATFRDSNQPQHF. The CDR3 nucleotides are TGCAGTGCAGCTACCTTCCGGGACAGTAATCAGCCCCAGCATTTT.

V gene TRBV20-1 combines with J gene TRBJ2-1; D assignment may be TRBD1 or TRBD2 (5 bases each). The ends were cut back, 3 bases at V and 9 bases at J, with 15 bases in the middle. Germline V gene lookup returns CDR1 DFQATT and CDR2 SNEGSKA (reference sequence). The CDR3 consists of 13 residues. CDR3 in DNA: TGCAGTGCTAGCCCCTTGACTGGGGGTGAGCAGTTCTTC. Its protein product is CSASPLTGGEQFF.

This clonotype is termed medium-sized. The chain links TRBV27 to TRBJ1-2; 7 bases fit TRBD1. Germline values: CDR1 MNHEY, CDR2 SMNVEV (reference sequence). V shed 0 bases and J 6 bases; nucleotides not matched to a gene: 4. This CDR3 has 14 amino acids. The CDR3 region has the DNA TGTGCCAGCAGTTTATCGCGAGGGGGCAATGGCTACACCTTC. Encoded protein: CASSLSRGGNGYTF.

The chain is built from TRBV18 and TRBJ1-1; D is ambiguous. CDR1 is KGHSH and CDR2 is LQKENI in the germline V gene. This CDR3 region has 13 residues. V dropped 3 bases and J dropped 3 bases, with 8 bases sitting between them. The CDR3 DNA reads TGTGCCAGCTCACCGGGTGTGGACACTGAAGCTTTCTTT. Translation: CASSPGVDTEAFF.

In its sample, this clonotype was seen many times. The rearrangement joins TRBV30 to TRBJ1-5; D is undetermined. Trimming took off 3 bases at V and 0 bases at J, with 9 bases between the two ends. CDR1 and CDR2 from the germline V gene are GTSNPN and SVGIG (reference sequence). The CDR3 extends over 14 amino acids. CDR3 DNA: TGTGCCTGGAGCGTCGACAATAGCAATCAGCCCCAGCATTTT. It encodes CAWSVDNSNQPQHF.

Regarding this clonotype: A read error may produce the germline difference seen at one junction end. V usage is TRBV24-1 and J usage is TRBJ2-5; D may be TRBD1 (6 bases). The CDR3 has 13 residues. CDR1 and CDR2 from the germline V gene are KGHDR and SFDVKD. CDR3 nucleotides: TGTGCCGCCAGGGGATACTCTCAAGAGACCCAGTACTTC. Protein: CAARGYSQETQYF.

This clonotype is classed as medium-sized. The chain employs TRBV20-1 and TRBJ2-7; TRBD2 matches 9 bases. V was clipped by 1 base and J by 5 bases; unmatched bases: 6. Per the germline V gene, CDR1 is DFQATT and CDR2 is SNEGSKA (reference sequence). The CDR3 spans 14 residues. CDR3: CSARVGVAGDEQYF. Written as DNA, the CDR3 is TGCAGTGCTAGAGTCGGAGTAGCGGGAGACGAGCAGTACTTC.

This clonotype was counted between two and nine times. The chain is built from TRBV20-1 and TRBJ2-5, with TRBD1 matching 8 bases. Germline CDR1 is DFQATT and CDR2 is SNEGSKA (reference sequence). The CDR3 extends over 15 amino acids. Germline trimming cut 3 bases from V and 2 bases from J; bases unmatched to any gene: 8. CDR3 sequence: CSARHAGTGQETQYF. CDR3 sequence (DNA): TGCAGTGCTAGGCACGCCGGGACAGGACAAGAGACCCAGTACTTC.

This clonotype was recorded at least ten times. The chain is built from TRBV30 and TRBJ2-1; the D gene is possibly TRBD1 (5 bases). From germline, CDR1 is GTSNPN and CDR2 SVGIG (reference sequence). V lost 0 bases and J 1 base, leaving 10 bases between the germline ends. The CDR3 covers 15 residues. CDR3 in DNA: TGTGCCTGGAGTGTAAAGGGGTGGTCCTACAATGAGCAGTTCTTC. It encodes CAWSVKGWSYNEQFF.

This sequence joins TRBV19 and TRBJ2-3; D is uncertain. Trimming removed 11 bases from V and 7 bases from J, with 7 bases in between. The CDR3 sequence is 9 residues long. The germline V gene has CDR1 LNHDA and CDR2 SQIVND (reference sequence). For the CDR3, the DNA is TGTGCCTGCAGCTATACGCAGTATTTT. Encoded protein: CACSYTQYF.